The following is a T cell receptor beta chain sequence with its context. The data stem from a study of technical replicates of blood from a handful of donors. V lost 0 bases to trimming and J lost 7 bases, with 17 bases between them. Germline CDR1 SGHRS, CDR2 YFSETQ. The CDR3 extends over 15 amino acids. Using immunoSEQ multiplex PCR, the repertoire was profiled, and TCRdb retains in-frame clones only, with some absent. The sample holds about 79,000 clones; approximately 94% are singletons and the top ten take under 0.3%. The specimen sequenced was T cells isolated from PBMCs. The clonotype comes from a human donor in good health. The chain is built from TRBV5-1 and TRBJ2-7; D is unresolved. The chain's CDR3 is CASSLGTTNFGEQYF. In DNA, the CDR3 is TGCGCCAGCAGCTTGGGCACAACAAATTTCGGGGAGCAGTACTTC.